Listed below are T cell receptor beta chains from one sample, sequenced in a study of molecular identifiers for immune sequencing clone quantification. TCRdb re-analysed the PCR reads in MiXCR, keeping a single row per CDR3 protein. This sample has about 97,000 distinct CDR3 sequences, with 20% to 30% found just once. Specimen: naive CD8+ T cells from blood, with Jurkat cell RNA spiked in. The receptors stem from a human donor in good health. Some libraries in this study had Jurkat cell RNA spiked in. CDR3s include the opening cysteine and the closing phenylalanine or tryptophan. D genes are given only for firm matches. Size is omitted from some rows. Given values are once, few, many or a class for expanded clones.

d_call j_call v_call cdr3_length clone_size cdr3_aa cdr3_nt
- TRBJ1-2 TRBV4-3 13 few CASSQDSGYGYTF TGCGCCAGCAGCCAAGACAGTGGCTATGGCTACACCTTC
TRBD2 TRBJ2-1 TRBV7-9 14 few CASSRPLAAHGQFF TGTGCCAGCAGCCGACCGCTAGCGGCACATGGGCAGTTCTTC
- TRBJ2-7 TRBV7-2 15 few CASSLRDSVPYEQYF TGTGCCAGCAGCTTGCGGGACTCAGTCCCCTACGAGCAGTACTTC
- TRBJ2-6 TRBV12-3/TRBV12-4 17 many CASRLGSGLWGANVLTF TGTGCCAGCCGTCTGGGCTCTGGCTTGTGGGGGGCCAACGTCCTGACTTTC
- TRBJ2-3 TRBV7-2 18 many CASSLLPPRGPYTDTQYF TGTGCCAGCAGCTTATTACCTCCCCGGGGCCCATACACAGATACGCAGTATTTT
- TRBJ1-1 TRBV6-6 13 - CASSYAGETEAFF TGTGCCAGCAGTTACGCAGGGGAGACTGAAGCTTTCTTT
- TRBJ2-7 TRBV21-1 13 - CASSDREGYEQYF TGTGCCAGCTCCGACAGGGAGGGCTACGAGCAGTACTTC
- TRBJ1-1 TRBV12-2 14 - CASRLGGGNTEAFF TGTGCAAGTCGCTTAGGCGGGGGGAACACTGAAGCTTTCTTT
- TRBJ2-3 TRBV30 16 - CAWGHVTSQSTDTQYF TGTGCCTGGGGGCATGTGACAAGCCAGAGCACAGATACGCAGTATTTT
- TRBJ2-7 TRBV3-1 14 many CASSQVGDSYEQYF TGTGCCAGCAGCCAAGTAGGGGACTCCTACGAGCAGTACTTC
TRBD2 TRBJ2-5 TRBV28 15 many CASRATGGEQETQYF TGTGCCAGCAGGGCAACGGGGGGGGAGCAAGAGACCCAGTACTTC
TRBD1 TRBJ2-5 TRBV14 17 many CASSQDPVGRGSETQYF TGTGCCAGCAGCCAAGATCCGGTTGGCAGGGGGTCTGAGACCCAGTACTTC
- TRBJ1-1 TRBV5-3 14 - CASSPPVGFTEAFF TGTGCCAGCAGCCCTCCTGTTGGCTTCACTGAAGCTTTCTTT
- TRBJ2-7 TRBV7-2 15 many CASSRRRGPDYEQYF TGTGCCAGCAGCCGCAGGCGGGGACCAGACTACGAGCAGTACTTC
- TRBJ2-1 TRBV7-9 14 - CASSLAGGYNEQFF TGTGCCAGCAGCTTAGCTGGCGGATACAATGAGCAGTTCTTC
- TRBJ2-1 TRBV19 15 once CASSPPGMGSNEQFF TGTGCCAGTAGTCCTCCCGGGATGGGGTCAAATGAGCAGTTCTTC
- TRBJ2-7 TRBV5-6 13 many CASSHTGSREQYF TGTGCCAGCAGCCACACAGGGTCTCGGGAGCAGTACTTC
TRBD1 TRBJ2-5 TRBV19 15 - CASSIGQGGKETQYF TGTGCCAGTAGTATTGGACAGGGCGGGAAAGAGACCCAGTACTTC
- TRBJ2-5 TRBV28 18 many CASSLRGPLNPTLETQYF TGTGCCAGCAGTTTAAGGGGTCCGTTGAACCCAACCCTAGAGACCCAGTACTTC
- TRBJ2-7 TRBV30 15 many CAWSLFPGGIYEQYF TGTGCCTGGAGCCTCTTCCCGGGCGGAATCTACGAGCAGTACTTC
TRBD2 TRBJ2-1 TRBV28 17 many CASSSNTLAASYNEQFF TGTGCCAGCAGTTCGAACACTCTAGCGGCCTCCTACAATGAGCAGTTCTTC
TRBD1 TRBJ2-1 TRBV28 12 many CASGRGYNEQFF TGTGCCAGCGGCAGGGGGTATAATGAGCAGTTCTTC
- TRBJ1-5 TRBV6-2/TRBV6-3 13 many CASSWGYNQPQHF TGTGCCAGCAGTTGGGGATACAATCAGCCCCAGCATTTT
- TRBJ1-1 TRBV19 11 - CASRFSTEAFF TGTGCCAGTAGATTCAGCACTGAAGCTTTCTTT
- TRBJ2-1 TRBV6-5 14 many CASSYRGGAVEQFF TGTGCCAGCAGTTATAGGGGGGGGGCCGTTGAGCAGTTCTTC
- TRBJ2-7 TRBV7-2 14 many CASSLDGSSYEQYF TGTGCCAGCAGCTTAGATGGGAGTTCGTACGAGCAGTACTTC
- TRBJ2-5 TRBV5-1 14 many CASSDGGRPETQYF TGCGCCAGCAGCGATGGGGGGCGGCCGGAGACCCAGTACTTC
- TRBJ2-1 TRBV28 15 - CASSLVEGDHDEQFF TGTGCCAGCAGTTTAGTCGAGGGAGACCATGATGAGCAGTTCTTC
TRBD2 TRBJ2-5 TRBV7-9 17 many CASSPKREGSLAETQYF TGTGCCAGCAGCCCTAAGCGGGAGGGGTCTTTGGCGGAGACCCAGTACTTC
- TRBJ2-1 TRBV19 13 - CASSISGANEQFF TGTGCCAGTAGTATTTCGGGGGCCAATGAGCAGTTCTTC
- TRBJ2-1 TRBV29-1 10 few CSVFNDEQFF TGCAGCGTGTTCAATGATGAGCAGTTCTTC
TRBD1 TRBJ2-3 TRBV7-6 16 many CASSFRTGGEVGTQYF TGTGCCAGCAGTTTCCGGACAGGTGGGGAAGTGGGTACGCAGTATTTT
- TRBJ2-7 TRBV5-1 15 many CASSWAPDGFYEQYF TGCGCCAGCAGCTGGGCCCCGGACGGATTCTACGAGCAGTACTTC
- TRBJ2-3 TRBV12-5 13 many CASGLGGTDTQYF TGTGCTAGTGGTTTGGGGGGCACAGATACGCAGTATTTT
- TRBJ2-1 TRBV11-2 15 many CASTLEVAPYNEQFF TGTGCCAGCACCCTCGAGGTAGCGCCGTACAATGAGCAGTTCTTC
- TRBJ2-2 TRBV6-1 16 many CASSGPMDQETGELFF TGTGCCAGCAGTGGTCCCATGGACCAGGAGACCGGGGAGCTGTTTTTT
- TRBJ2-3 TRBV30 16 few CAWSVSDEPTTDTQYF TGTGCCTGGAGTGTTAGCGACGAACCAACCACAGATACGCAGTATTTT
- TRBJ2-1 TRBV27 11 few CASTKDTEQFF TGTGCCAGCACCAAGGACACGGAGCAGTTCTTC
- TRBJ2-1 TRBV7-6 14 few CASSPESRYNEQFF TGTGCCAGCAGTCCCGAATCTAGGTACAATGAGCAGTTCTTC
TRBD1 TRBJ2-3 TRBV13 15 many CASSSWDRVTDTQYF TGTGCCAGCAGCTCTTGGGACAGGGTTACAGATACGCAGTATTTT
- TRBJ2-5 TRBV27 11 many CASSGGWTQYF TGTGCCAGCAGCGGGGGTTGGACCCAGTACTTC
- TRBJ2-5 TRBV20-1 15 many CSARDHPPGRETQYF TGCAGTGCTAGAGACCACCCCCCCGGGAGAGAGACCCAGTACTTC
TRBD1 TRBJ2-3 TRBV19 15 many CASSIPQGDTDTQYF TGTGCCAGTAGTATTCCCCAGGGGGACACAGATACGCAGTATTTT
TRBD1 TRBJ2-7 TRBV27 15 many CASSPNGQGGYEQYF TGTGCCAGCAGTCCCAACGGACAGGGGGGCTACGAGCAGTACTTC
- TRBJ1-5 TRBV12-3/TRBV12-4 13 many CASSLGENQPQHF TGTGCCAGCAGTTTAGGGGAGAATCAGCCCCAGCATTTT
TRBD1 TRBJ2-3 TRBV13 17 many CASSLALGQTRSDTQYF TGTGCCAGCAGCTTAGCCTTGGGACAGACCAGGTCAGATACGCAGTATTTT
- TRBJ2-1 TRBV5-6 17 - CASSPTPSESSYNEQFF TGTGCCAGCAGCCCAACGCCTTCAGAGAGCTCCTACAATGAGCAGTTCTTC
- TRBJ2-7 TRBV11-1 11 - CASSGNLEQYF TGTGCCAGCAGCGGAAATTTGGAGCAGTACTTC
TRBD1 TRBJ1-2 TRBV18 14 - CASSPGTGSGGYTF TGTGCCAGCTCACCAGGGACAGGGTCGGGCGGCTACACCTTC
- TRBJ2-3 TRBV2 16 many CASSEALAASTDTQYF TGTGCCAGCAGTGAAGCCCTTGCGGCTAGCACAGATACGCAGTATTTT
TRBD2 TRBJ2-3 TRBV5-1 16 many CASSYERGTSTDTQYF TGCGCCAGCAGCTATGAGCGGGGCACTAGCACAGATACGCAGTATTTT
- TRBJ2-5 TRBV11-2 14 few CASSFRASQETQYF TGTGCCAGCAGCTTCAGGGCGAGCCAAGAGACCCAGTACTTC
TRBD1 TRBJ2-3 TRBV5-4 14 once CASSTGAGIDTQYF TGTGCCAGCAGCACAGGGGCAGGCATAGATACGCAGTATTTT
TRBD2 TRBJ2-1 TRBV7-9 15 many CASSQRTSGINEQFF TGTGCCAGCAGCCAAAGGACTAGCGGGATCAATGAGCAGTTCTTC
- TRBJ2-1 TRBV19 16 - CASSIDLGGITNEQFF TGTGCCAGTAGTATAGATTTGGGCGGGATTACCAATGAGCAGTTCTTC
- TRBJ2-5 TRBV20-1 15 - CSARGHPPGRETQYF TGCAGTGCTAGAGGCCACCCCCCCGGGAGAGAGACCCAGTACTTC
TRBD2 TRBJ2-3 TRBV20-1 16 many CSARGELASSTDTQYF TGCAGTGCTAGAGGGGAACTAGCGTCTAGCACAGATACGCAGTATTTT